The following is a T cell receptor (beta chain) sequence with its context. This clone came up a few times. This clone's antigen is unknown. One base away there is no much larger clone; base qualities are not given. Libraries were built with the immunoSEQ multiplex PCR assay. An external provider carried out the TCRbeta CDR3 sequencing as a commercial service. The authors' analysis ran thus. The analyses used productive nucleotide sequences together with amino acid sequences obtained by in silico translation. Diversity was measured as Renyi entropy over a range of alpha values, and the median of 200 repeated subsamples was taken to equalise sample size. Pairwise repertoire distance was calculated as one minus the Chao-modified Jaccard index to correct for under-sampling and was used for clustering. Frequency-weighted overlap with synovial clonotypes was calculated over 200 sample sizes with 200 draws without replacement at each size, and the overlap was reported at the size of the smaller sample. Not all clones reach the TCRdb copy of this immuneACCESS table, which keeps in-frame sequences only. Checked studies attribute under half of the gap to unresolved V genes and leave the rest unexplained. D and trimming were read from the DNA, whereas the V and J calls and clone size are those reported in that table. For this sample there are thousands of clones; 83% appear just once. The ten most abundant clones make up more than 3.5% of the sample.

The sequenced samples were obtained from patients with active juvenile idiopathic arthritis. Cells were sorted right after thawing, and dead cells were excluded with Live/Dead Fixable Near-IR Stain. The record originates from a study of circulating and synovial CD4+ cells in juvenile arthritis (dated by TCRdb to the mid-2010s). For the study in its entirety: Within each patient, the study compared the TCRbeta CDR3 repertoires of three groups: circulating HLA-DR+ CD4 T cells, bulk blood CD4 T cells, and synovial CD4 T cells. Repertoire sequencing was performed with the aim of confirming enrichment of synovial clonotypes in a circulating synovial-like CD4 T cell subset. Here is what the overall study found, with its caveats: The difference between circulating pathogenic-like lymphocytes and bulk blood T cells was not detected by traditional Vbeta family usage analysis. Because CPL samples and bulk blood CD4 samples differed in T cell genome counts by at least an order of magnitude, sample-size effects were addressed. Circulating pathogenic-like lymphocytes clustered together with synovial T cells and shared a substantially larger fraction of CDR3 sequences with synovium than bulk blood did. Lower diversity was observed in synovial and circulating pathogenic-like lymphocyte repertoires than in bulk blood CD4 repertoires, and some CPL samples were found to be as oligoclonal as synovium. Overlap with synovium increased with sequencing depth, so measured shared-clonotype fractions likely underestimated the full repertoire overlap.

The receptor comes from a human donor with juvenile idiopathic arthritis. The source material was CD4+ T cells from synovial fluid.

The CDR3 protein is CASSRTGDSNEQFF. The bases read TGCGCCAGCAGCCGGACAGGGGATTCGAATGAGCAGTTCTTC. The chain was built from TRBV5-1 and TRBJ2-1; TRBD1 matches 9 bases in the middle. The CDR3 contains 14 residues, cysteine and phenylalanine counted. CDR3 DNA only is kept here, 42 bases in frame from base 1. Trimming removed 4 bases from V and 7 bases from J; the gene matches leave 6 bases unexplained. The germline V gene sets CDR1 to SGHRS and CDR2 to YFSETQ.